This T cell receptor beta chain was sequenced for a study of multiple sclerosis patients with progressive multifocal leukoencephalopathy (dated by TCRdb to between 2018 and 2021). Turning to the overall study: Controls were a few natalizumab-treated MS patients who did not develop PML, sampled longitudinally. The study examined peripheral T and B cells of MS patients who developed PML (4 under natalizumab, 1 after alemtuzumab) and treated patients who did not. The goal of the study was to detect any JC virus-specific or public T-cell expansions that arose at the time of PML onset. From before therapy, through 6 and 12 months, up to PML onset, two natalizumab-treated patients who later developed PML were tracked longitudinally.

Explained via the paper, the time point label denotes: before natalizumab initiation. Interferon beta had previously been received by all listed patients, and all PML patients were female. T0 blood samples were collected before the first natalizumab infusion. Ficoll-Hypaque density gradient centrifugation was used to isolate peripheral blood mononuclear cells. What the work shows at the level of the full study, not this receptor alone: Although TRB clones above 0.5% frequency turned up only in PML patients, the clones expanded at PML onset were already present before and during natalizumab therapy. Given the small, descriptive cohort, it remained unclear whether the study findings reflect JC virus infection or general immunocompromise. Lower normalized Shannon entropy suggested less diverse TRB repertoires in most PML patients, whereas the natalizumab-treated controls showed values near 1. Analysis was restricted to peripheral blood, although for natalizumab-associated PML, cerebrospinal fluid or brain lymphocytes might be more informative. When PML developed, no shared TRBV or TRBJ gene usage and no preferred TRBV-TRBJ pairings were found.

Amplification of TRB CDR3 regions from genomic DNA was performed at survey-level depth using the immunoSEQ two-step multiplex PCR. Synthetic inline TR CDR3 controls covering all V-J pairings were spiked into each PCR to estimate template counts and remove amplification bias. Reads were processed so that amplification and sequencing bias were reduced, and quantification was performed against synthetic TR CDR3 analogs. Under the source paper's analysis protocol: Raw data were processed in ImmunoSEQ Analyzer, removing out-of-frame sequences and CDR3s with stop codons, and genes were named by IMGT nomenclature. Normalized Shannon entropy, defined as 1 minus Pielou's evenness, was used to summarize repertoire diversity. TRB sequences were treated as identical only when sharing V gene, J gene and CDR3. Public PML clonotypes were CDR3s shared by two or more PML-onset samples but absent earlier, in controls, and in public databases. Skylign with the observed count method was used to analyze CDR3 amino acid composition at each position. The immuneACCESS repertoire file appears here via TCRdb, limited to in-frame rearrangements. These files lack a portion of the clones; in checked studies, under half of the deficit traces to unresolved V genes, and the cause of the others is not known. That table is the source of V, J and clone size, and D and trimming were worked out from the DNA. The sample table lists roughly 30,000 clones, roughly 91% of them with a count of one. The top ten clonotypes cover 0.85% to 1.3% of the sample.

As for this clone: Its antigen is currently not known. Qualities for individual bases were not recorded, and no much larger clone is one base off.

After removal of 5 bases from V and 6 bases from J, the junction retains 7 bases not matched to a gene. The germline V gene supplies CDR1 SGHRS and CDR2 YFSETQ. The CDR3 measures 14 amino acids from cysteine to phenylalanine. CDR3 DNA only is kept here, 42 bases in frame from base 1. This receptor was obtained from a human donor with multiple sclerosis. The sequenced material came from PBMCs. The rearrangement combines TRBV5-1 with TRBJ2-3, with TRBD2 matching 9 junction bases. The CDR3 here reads CASRIAGVRDTQYF. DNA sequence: TGCGCCAGCAGGATAGCGGGGGTGAGGGATACGCAGTATTTT.